This TCR beta chain was identified in a study of T cell responses to AZD1222 COVID-19 vaccine. Overall study results and limits: At baseline, seropositivity was found in only six or seven AZD1222 recipients.

The repertoire was sequenced with immunoSEQ multiplex PCR; TCRdb's copy has only in-frame clones and lacks some. The sample includes around 95,000 clones, about 87% of them seen just once. Germline V gene sequence: CDR1 LNHDA, CDR2 SQIVND (reference sequence). There are 12 residues in the CDR3. V gave up 4 bases and J gave up 10 bases, with 11 bases separating them. Turning to this clone: Its matching antigen is unknown.

J is TRBJ2-1 and V is TRBV19, with D perhaps being TRBD1 or TRBD2 (5 bases each). Source: peripheral blood, taken on day 0 of AZD1222 vaccination. This sequence was found in an adult in good health. The CDR3 loop reads CASSRGIGEQFF. Here the CDR3 DNA reads TGTGCCAGTAGTAGGGGGATTGGGGAGCAGTTCTTC.